The 20 T cell receptor beta chains below were found in one sample sequenced in a study of cytomegalovirus exposure and HLA in healthy donors. PCR involved 60 Vbeta and 13 Jbeta primers. TCRdb keeps only in-frame clones here, not all; method: immunoSEQ multiplex PCR. The data show about 150,000 clones, with 70% to 90% seen just once and 4.5% to 7% held by the top ten. The specimen sequenced was PBMCs. The origin of the receptors is a middle-aged woman in good health and CMV-seropositive.

V gene TRBV11-3 combines with J gene TRBJ1-1; D uncertain. CDR1 is SGHNT and CDR2 is YENEEA in the germline V gene. This CDR3 comprises 12 residues. V was pared by 4 bases and J by 1 base, with 4 bases between. The CDR3 here is CASSSRNTEAFF. In DNA form, the CDR3 reads TGTGCCAGCAGCTCGAGGAACACTGAAGCTTTCTTT.

This rearrangement joins TRBV4-2 to TRBJ2-1, with a tentative D call TRBD2 (5 bases). CDR1 is LGHNA and CDR2 is YNFKEQ in the germline V gene. V shed 1 base and J shed 7 bases, with 5 bases lying between them. The CDR3 contains 12 residues. The CDR3 DNA reads as TGTGCCAGCAGCCAAGGCGGGAATGAGCAGTTCTTC. Amino acid sequence: CASSQGGNEQFF.

J is TRBJ2-7 and V is TRBV5-1; perhaps TRBD1 as D (6 bases). V was trimmed by 4 bases and J by 6 bases, leaving 20 bases between them. Germline CDR1 is SGHRS and CDR2 is YFSETQ. This CDR3 comprises 15 residues. The CDR3 loop reads CASSLTGTSPVEQYF. The CDR3 bases are TGCGCCAGCAGCCTTACCGGGACATCGCCCGTCGAGCAGTACTTC.

The rearrangement joins TRBV11-3 to TRBJ2-1; D gene ambiguous. The CDR3 has 14 residues. From germline, CDR1 is SGHNT and CDR2 YENEEA. The V and J ends lost 2 bases and 4 bases respectively, with 9 bases between them. The CDR3 region has the DNA TGTGCCAGCAGCTTATGGCCCGGGTACAATGAGCAGTTCTTC. As protein: CASSLWPGYNEQFF. Supplemented by reference TRBV11-3 and TRBJ2-1, the full variable domain reads EAGVVQSPRYKIIEKKQPVAFWCNPISGHNTLYWYLQNLGQGPELLIRYENEEAVDDSQLPKDRFSAERLKGVDSTLKIQPAELGDSAVYLCASSLWPGYNEQFFGPGTRLTVL.

V gene TRBV2 combines with J gene TRBJ2-1, with D possibly being TRBD2 (5 bases). The germline gives CDR1 SNHLY, CDR2 FYNNEI. V dropped 2 bases and J dropped 7 bases, with 15 bases sitting between them. There are 15 residues in the CDR3. This CDR3 reads CASSEWSSSGNEQFF. The CDR3 DNA is TGTGCCAGCAGTGAATGGTCGTCTTCGGGGAATGAGCAGTTCTTC.

The chain uses TRBV19 and TRBJ2-7; 10 nucleotides line up with TRBD1. CDR3 length: 15 amino acids. Germline V gives CDR1 LNHDA, CDR2 SQIVND (reference sequence). After removal of 6 bases from V and 0 bases from J, the junction contained 5 bases not matched to a gene. The CDR3 DNA is TGTGCCAGTAGGGACAGGGGGATGAACTCCTACGAGCAGTACTTC. Its translation is CASRDRGMNSYEQYF.

A word on this clone: This sample also contains other DNA sequences that code for the same CDR3. The rearrangement joins TRBV2 to TRBJ2-7, with D maybe TRBD1 (5 bases). V was pared by 7 bases and J by 6 bases, with 16 bases between. From germline, CDR1 is SNHLY and CDR2 FYNNEI. The CDR3 has 13 amino acids. The CDR3 nucleotides are TGTGCCAGCACCGTCTACCCAAGGGGCGAGCAGTACTTC. Translating gives CASTVYPRGEQYF.

This rearrangement joins TRBV18 to TRBJ2-5; D perhaps matches TRBD2 (5 bases). Germline V gene data show CDR1 as KGHSH and CDR2 as LQKENI. The ends were cut back, 3 bases at V and 5 bases at J, with 16 bases in the middle. The CDR3 runs 15 residues. The CDR3 nucleotides are TGTGCCAGCTCACCGAGGACTCCTTCGGGGGAGACCCAGTACTTC. Its translation is CASSPRTPSGETQYF. Together with reference TRBV18 and TRBJ2-5, the CDR3 gives the full variable domain: NAGVMQNPRHLVRRRGQEARLRCSPMKGHSHVYWYRQLPEEGLKFMVYLQKENIIDESGMPKERFSAEFPKEGPSILRIQQVVRGDSAAYFCASSPRTPSGETQYFGPGTRLLVL.

The chain employs TRBV20-1 and TRBJ2-7, with no clear D. The CDR3 length is 11 residues. Per the germline V gene, CDR1 is DFQATT and CDR2 is SNEGSKA (reference sequence). The ends were cut back, 1 base at V and 7 bases at J, with 8 bases in the middle. The CDR3 DNA reads as TGCAGTGCTAGAGGCCTCGGGGAGCAGTACTTC. Translated: CSARGLGEQYF.

This sequence joins TRBV2 and TRBJ2-5; TRBD2 aligns across 16 bases. The J call is uncertain, as TRBJ2-7 better fits the DNA end. From germline, CDR1 is SNHLY and CDR2 FYNNEI. The CDR3 length is 15 residues. The CDR3 loop reads CASRLGTSGRDEQYF. The CDR3 DNA sequence: TGTGCCAGCCGGCTAGGGACTAGCGGGAGGGACGAGCAGTACTTC.

The V and J genes are TRBV5-1 and TRBJ2-1; perhaps TRBD2 as D (5 bases). Germline V gives CDR1 SGHRS, CDR2 YFSETQ. CDR3 length: 17 amino acids. V lost 1 base, J lost 0 bases, and 14 bases lay in between. The CDR3 here is CASSLRLRTSSYNEQFF. In DNA, the CDR3 is TGCGCCAGCAGCTTGCGACTACGAACAAGCTCCTACAATGAGCAGTTCTTC.

This clone came up a few times. The sample has other DNA sequences that encode this CDR3 too. The rearrangement uses TRBV7-9 and TRBJ1-1, with D perhaps matching TRBD1 (5 bases). Trimming shortened V by 2 bases and J by 1 base, and 5 bases separated the two germline ends. The CDR3 totals 13 residues. Germline CDR1 is SEHNR and CDR2 is FQNEAQ (reference sequence). DNA of the CDR3: TGTGCCAGCAGCTTACAGGGGAACACTGAAGCTTTCTTT. It encodes CASSLQGNTEAFF. Filled out from reference TRBV7-9 and TRBJ1-1, the complete variable domain reads DTGVSQNPRHKITKRGQNVTFRCDPISEHNRLYWYRQTLGQGPEFLTYFQNEAQLEKSRLLSDRFSAERPKGSFSTLEIQRTEQGDSAMYLCASSLQGNTEAFFGQGTRLTVV.

J is TRBJ2-7 and V is TRBV18, with TRBD2 identical over 10 bases. The CDR3 has 15 residues. CDR1 and CDR2 from the germline V gene are KGHSH and LQKENI. V was pared by 3 bases and J by 4 bases, with 6 bases of the junction left unmatched. In DNA form, the CDR3 reads TGTGCCAGCTCACCCCGAGCGGGAGGGTTTTACGAGCAGTACTTC. It translates to CASSPRAGGFYEQYF.

The chain combines TRBV4-1 with TRBJ2-3, with TRBD2 as a possible D gene (6 bases). The CDR3 spans 16 residues. CDR1 MGHRA and CDR2 YSYEKL come from the germline V gene. The V gene lost 4 bases and the J gene lost 0 bases, with 14 bases spanning the gap. The CDR3 DNA is TGCGCCAGCAGCCTTAATAGCGGCACTAGCACAGATACGCAGTATTTT. It yields the protein CASSLNSGTSTDTQYF.

The gene calls are TRBV15 and TRBJ1-2; D ambiguous. This CDR3 spans 16 amino acids. Germline V gene sequence: CDR1 LNHNV, CDR2 YYDKDF (reference sequence). Trimming removed 7 bases at V and 2 bases at J, with 20 bases between. CDR3 amino acids: CATKAEEITENYGYTF. The CDR3 DNA sequence: TGTGCCACCAAAGCCGAGGAGATCACCGAAAACTATGGCTACACCTTC.

The chain is built from TRBV2 and TRBJ2-7, with 9 bases fitting TRBD1. Germline-derived CDR1 and CDR2 are SNHLY and FYNNEI. Trimming removed 4 bases from V and 7 bases from J; junction bases left unmatched: 11. The CDR3 contains 15 residues. In DNA, the CDR3 is TGTGCCAGCAGTGGCCGGGACAGGGCGCTGGGAGAGCAGTACTTC. Protein: CASSGRDRALGEQYF.

In its sample, this clone was seen once. Distinct nucleotide sequences in the sample also encode this CDR3. The chain has TRBV2 and TRBJ1-1; 8 nucleotides line up with TRBD1. J lost 1 base, V lost 2 bases, and 3 bases had no gene match. Germline loops: CDR1 SNHLY, CDR2 FYNNEI. The CDR3 is 15 amino acids. CDR3 DNA: TGTGCCAGCAGTGAACCGCAGGGGGCGAACACTGAAGCTTTCTTT. This gives the protein CASSEPQGANTEAFF. Using reference TRBV2 and TRBJ1-1 for the parts outside the CDR3, the full variable domain is EPEVTQTPSHQVTQMGQEVILRCVPISNHLYFYWYRQILGQKVEFLVSFYNNEISEKSEIFDDQFSVERPDGSNFTLKIRSTKLEDSAMYFCASSEPQGANTEAFFGQGTRLTVV.

The J gene is TRBJ2-3, the V gene TRBV10-2, with TRBD1 matching 9 bases. CDR1 and CDR2 from the germline V gene are WSHSY and SAAADI. The CDR3 is 13 residues long. The V and J ends lost 10 bases and 6 bases, in that order; junction bases with no gene match: 8. The CDR3 loop reads CATRDREKDTQYF. The CDR3 DNA is TGCGCCACCCGGGACAGGGAAAAGGATACGCAGTATTTT.

The V gene is TRBV19, the J gene TRBJ2-2; TRBD1 agrees at 10 bases. The germline V gene has CDR1 LNHDA and CDR2 SQIVND (reference sequence). The CDR3 contains 17 residues. V dropped 6 bases and J dropped 1; count of bases not matched to a gene: 8. In nucleotides, the CDR3 is TGTGCCAGTAGAAAGACAGGGGGCTTCATGAACACCGGGGAGCTGTTTTTT. Its translation: CASRKTGGFMNTGELFF.

This clone was found a few times. The genes are TRBV27 and TRBJ1-5; D unclear. The germline CDR1 and CDR2 sequences are MNHEY and SMNVEV (reference sequence). The ends were cut back, 1 base at V and 5 bases at J, with 9 bases in the middle. This CDR3 contains 14 residues. The CDR3 here is CASSLWGADQPQHF. Written as DNA, the CDR3 is TGTGCCAGCAGTTTATGGGGAGCGGATCAGCCCCAGCATTTT.